The sequence of this T cell receptor beta chain was determined in a study of beta chain features in type 1 diabetes. V was trimmed by 6 bases and J by 6 bases, leaving 9 bases between them. The germline gives CDR1 MDHEN, CDR2 SYDVKM. The CDR3 spans 12 residues. Investigators reverse transcribed all isolated RNA, so they sequenced expressed TCRB transcripts. This table comes from immunoSEQ multiplex PCR, and its TCRdb copy is limited to in-frame clones, with some not included. The table includes around 710,000 clones, 9.5% to 15% detected once. General study points: Moderately but significantly shorter TCRB CDR3s were found in Type 1 diabetes patients in all four CD4+ subsets.

This clone was observed a handful of times. Its antigen remains unknown. Material: naive CD4+ T cells from blood. The V call is TRBV28, the J call TRBJ1-5, with unresolved D. The source of this sequence is a man aged 25-45 years with type 1 diabetes. CDR3 nucleotide sequence: TGTGCCAGCAGCCGGGCTGGTCAGCCCCAGCATTTT. Its translation: CASSRAGQPQHF.